This entry is about one TCR beta chain. The target antigen is unknown. These data originate in a study of blood T cells in healthy people across ages. Turning to the study itself: Template switching recovered approximately one barcoded beta molecule for every two T cells. Findings and limits, study-wide: Per million T cells, TCR beta diversity dropped about linearly as age rose. TCR beta diversity was tightly associated with the proportion of naive T cells. Diversity estimates from one million T cells were considered underestimates.

A second PCR of about 7 to 12 cycles used a sample-barcoded 5' primer and a J-beta primer mix. TCRdb recomputed calls from the 5' RACE reads with MiXCR, one row per CDR3 protein. The table includes roughly 1.4 million distinct CDR3 sequences, 45% to 70% detected once. Germline CDR1 reads LGHNA; CDR2 reads YNFKEQ. V gave up 1 base and J gave up 3 bases, with 8 bases separating them. The CDR3 is 14 residues long. Input material: blood. This chain uses TRBV4-2 with TRBJ2-3, with D uncertain. This clonotype was sampled from a man younger than 30 in good health. CDR3 loop: CASSQGRQTDTQYF. Here the CDR3 DNA reads TGTGCCAGCAGCCAAGGGCGACAAACAGATACGCAGTATTTT.